This T cell receptor beta chain was documented in a study of blood T cells in healthy people across ages. Study-level results: Higher diversity and more naive CD4+ cells were features of long-lived donors, compared to aged donors.

As for this clonotype: No antigen is known for it.

Per-sample yields of isolated PBMCs were at least 6.5 million. The authors ran a second PCR of about 7 to 11 cycles using a sample-barcoded 5' primer and a J-beta primer mix. One entry per CDR3 protein, called by TCRdb with MiXCR from the 5' RACE reads. The sample lists approximately 1.5 million distinct CDR3 sequences, 35% to 45% occurring once. What was sequenced was blood. The sequence came from a woman between 18 and 30 years old in good health.

Here the CDR3 reads CASSVEPSLNEQYF. Written as DNA, the CDR3 is TGTGCCAGCAGCGTAGAGCCATCGTTAAATGAGCAGTACTTC. The V call is TRBV9, the J call TRBJ2-5; D gene ambiguous. CDR1 SGDLS and CDR2 YYNGEE come from the germline V gene. Between the trimmed V and J ends, which lost 0 bases and 11 bases, there was a span of 17 bases. The CDR3 covers 14 residues.